These 8 T cell receptor beta chains share one sample of origin, sequenced in a study of T-cell reconstitution after alpha-beta-depleted transplantation in children. As it was prepared, the TCRbeta library received unique molecular identifiers. TCRdb reprocessed the PCR reads via MiXCR and lists one record per CDR3 protein. The repertoire holds about 980,000 distinct CDR3 sequences, with about 29% as singletons. The material was PBMCs, mostly from graft donor cells, obtained 360 days after TCRalphabeta/CD19-depleted stem cell transplant. The receptors shown here come from a boy in the first two years of life who had a stem cell transplant for SCID, so the T cells may come from the graft donor.

The chain is built from TRBV11-1 and TRBJ2-3; possibly TRBD1 for D (5 bases). The germline V gene has CDR1 SGHAT and CDR2 FQDESV (reference sequence). The CDR3 runs to 16 residues. The V gene lost 0 bases and the J gene lost 6 bases, with 16 bases spanning the gap. CDR3 coding DNA: TGTGCCAGCAGCTTAGCGAGGCAGGGTTCGGGTGATACGCAGTATTTT. It encodes CASSLARQGSGDTQYF.

The rearrangement links TRBV15 to TRBJ2-7; 13 bases align to TRBD2. Germline V gene sequence: CDR1 LNHNV, CDR2 YYDKDF (reference sequence). This CDR3 contains 15 residues. V was clipped by 5 bases and J by 2 bases; unmatched bases: 3. For the CDR3, the DNA is TGTGCCACCAGCCAAGGACTAGCGGGGGCCTACGAGCAGTACTTC. This gives the protein CATSQGLAGAYEQYF.

This clonotype was seen only a few times. The chain recombines TRBV6-1 with TRBJ2-1; TRBD1 agrees at 11 bases. The CDR3 is 16 amino acids. After removal of 6 bases from V and 0 bases from J, the junction contained 4 bases not matched to a gene. Per the germline V gene, CDR1 is MNHNS and CDR2 is SASEGT. CDR3 sequence (DNA): TGTGCCAGCAGGGACAGGGGGCAAAGCTCCTACAATGAGCAGTTCTTC. Its translation is CASRDRGQSSYNEQFF.

The chain combines TRBV4-1 with TRBJ2-7; D may correspond to TRBD1 or TRBD2 (6 bases each). The germline V gene has CDR1 MGHRA and CDR2 YSYEKL. V was clipped by 1 base and J by 2 bases, with 12 bases between them. There are 15 residues in the CDR3. CDR3 residues: CASSQVTGDTYEQYF. In DNA form, the CDR3 reads TGCGCCAGCAGCCAAGTTACGGGGGACACCTACGAGCAGTACTTC.

V is TRBV7-2 and J is TRBJ1-2; D not resolved. The V gene lost 0 bases and the J gene lost 8 bases, with 7 bases spanning the gap. The CDR3 covers 12 residues. Per the germline V gene, CDR1 is SGHTA and CDR2 is FQGNSA. The DNA of the CDR3 is TGTGCCAGCAGCTTAGCGGCCGGAGGCTACACCTTC. This codes for CASSLAAGGYTF.

V is TRBV30 and J is TRBJ1-1; a weak D match, TRBD1 (6 bases). This CDR3 has 13 amino acids. Between the trimmed V and J ends, which lost 1 base and 5 bases, there was a span of 11 bases. CDR1 and CDR2 from the germline V gene are GTSNPN and SVGIG (reference sequence). This CDR3 reads CAWSAAGVTEAFF. For the CDR3, the DNA is TGTGCCTGGAGTGCGGCAGGGGTAACTGAAGCTTTCTTT. The full variable domain, in which reference TRBV30 and TRBJ1-1 provide the parts outside the CDR3, is SQTIHQWPATLVQPVGSPLSLECTVEGTSNPNLYWYRQAAGRGLQLLFYSVGIGQISSEVPQNLSASRPQDRQFILSSKKLLLSDSGFYLCAWSAAGVTEAFFGQGTRLTVV.

This sequence joins TRBV29-1 and TRBJ2-6; D possibly corresponds to TRBD2 (5 bases). The V and J ends lost 4 bases and 4 bases respectively, with 17 bases between them. CDR1 is SQVTM, CDR2 ANQGSEA, per germline. The CDR3 totals 16 residues. The CDR3 spells CSVADAGSAGANVLTF. DNA of the CDR3: TGCAGCGTTGCGGACGCGGGTTCAGCCGGGGCCAACGTCCTGACTTTC.

The chain joins TRBV18 to TRBJ2-3; perhaps D is TRBD1 or TRBD2 (5 bases each). Germline-derived CDR1 and CDR2 are KGHSH and LQKENI. The CDR3 covers 15 residues. Trimming stripped 2 bases from V and 0 bases from J, with 9 bases between. The CDR3 nucleotides are TGTGCCAGCTCACCAGACGGGGCTAGCACAGATACGCAGTATTTT. Translation: CASSPDGASTDTQYF. Full variable domain (remainder filled in from reference TRBV18 and TRBJ2-3): NAGVMQNPRHLVRRRGQEARLRCSPMKGHSHVYWYRQLPEEGLKFMVYLQKENIIDESGMPKERFSAEFPKEGPSILRIQQVVRGDSAAYFCASSPDGASTDTQYFGPGTRLTVL.